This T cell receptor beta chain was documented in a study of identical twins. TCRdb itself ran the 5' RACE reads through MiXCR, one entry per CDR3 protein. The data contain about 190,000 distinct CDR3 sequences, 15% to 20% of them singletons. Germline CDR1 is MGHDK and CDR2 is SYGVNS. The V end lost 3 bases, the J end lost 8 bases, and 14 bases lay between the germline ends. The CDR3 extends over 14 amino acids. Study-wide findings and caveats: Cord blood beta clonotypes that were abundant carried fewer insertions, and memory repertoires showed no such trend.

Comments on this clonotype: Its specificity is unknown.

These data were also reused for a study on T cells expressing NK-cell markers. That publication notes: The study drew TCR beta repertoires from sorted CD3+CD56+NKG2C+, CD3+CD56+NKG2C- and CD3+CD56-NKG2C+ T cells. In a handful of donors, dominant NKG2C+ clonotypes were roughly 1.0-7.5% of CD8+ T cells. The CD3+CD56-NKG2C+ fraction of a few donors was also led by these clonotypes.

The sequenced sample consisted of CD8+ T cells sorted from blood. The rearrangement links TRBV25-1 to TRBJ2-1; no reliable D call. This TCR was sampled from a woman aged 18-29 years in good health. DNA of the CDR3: TGTGCCAGCAGTGATTTCCCCTCCGGGCATGAGCAGTTCTTC. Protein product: CASSDFPSGHEQFF.